This T cell receptor (beta chain) comes out of a study of blood T cell repertoires in COVID-19. The overall study: The study drew acute and convalescent COVID-19 samples from the United States, Italy and Spain. Sample material is recorded as cDNA or gDNA derived from T cells, B-cell-depleted T cells, or PBMCs.

The CDR3 runs to 13 residues. CDR1 and CDR2 from the germline V gene are ENHRY and SYGVKD. Deletions cut 0 bases from V and 11 bases from J, with 10 bases between. Under the authors' procedure: By means of reference gene primer amplification, nucleated cell counts were estimated. Assay: immunoSEQ multiplex PCR; the TCRdb copy retains only in-frame clones and omits some. V and J calls and clone size are copied from that table; D and trimming were computed from the DNA. Seen here are just over 95,000 clones, just under 90% observed once, and the top ten hold 15%. The receptor was isolated from a human donor in a cohort sampled during active COVID-19. Sequenced material: peripheral blood. This sequence joins TRBV10-3 and TRBJ2-2; no clear D gene. This CDR3 is CAISESASRELFF. The CDR3 DNA is TGTGCCATCAGTGAGTCTGCGAGTCGAGAGCTGTTTTTT.